One sample yielded the 12 T cell receptor beta chains listed below, sequenced in a study of technical replicates of blood from a handful of donors. The assay was immunoSEQ multiplex PCR, and TCRdb's table has in-frame clones only and misses some. The table shows 74,000 or so clones, with about 97% occurring only once. Specimen: T cells isolated from PBMCs. Receptors originate from a human donor in good health.

The genes are TRBV30 and TRBJ1-3, with 8 bases lining up with TRBD1. Germline loops: CDR1 GTSNPN, CDR2 SVGIG (reference sequence). This CDR3 is 20 amino acids long. The CDR3 is CALDWATGTGPRASGNTIYF. Here the CDR3 DNA reads TGTGCGTTGGATTGGGCCACCGGGACAGGACCGAGGGCCTCTGGAAACACCATATATTTT.

Turning to this clone: An end of the junction differs from the germline gene, which may be a read error. V usage is TRBV28 and J usage is TRBJ2-3; no clear D gene. The CDR3 length is 10 residues. The germline V gene encodes CDR1 MDHEN and CDR2 SYDVKM. DNA for the CDR3: TGCGCAGTAAGCACAGATACGCAGTATTTT. It is translated as CAVSTDTQYF.

The chain couples TRBV5-4 to TRBJ2-2; possible D gene TRBD1, 6 bases. The length of the CDR3 is 15 residues. Germline V gene lookup returns CDR1 SGHNT and CDR2 YYREEE (reference sequence). V was pared by 2 bases and J by 1 base, with 9 bases between. This CDR3 is CASSFPGQNTGELFF. The CDR3, as DNA: TGTGCCAGCAGCTTTCCGGGACAGAACACCGGGGAGCTGTTTTTT.

The chain joins TRBV6-6 to TRBJ1-5, with D possibly TRBD1 on 5 matching bases. Germline V gene sequence: CDR1 MNHNY, CDR2 SVGAGI (reference sequence). This CDR3 spans 15 amino acids. With 5 bases removed from V and 1 base from J, the gap between germline ends came to 12 bases. The CDR3 DNA reads TGTGCCAGCAGTCACCCCGGGGGGAGCAATCAGCCCCAGCATTTT. This encodes CASSHPGGSNQPQHF.

The chain links TRBV5-6 to TRBJ2-5; maybe TRBD1 (5 bases). Germline V lookup: CDR1 SGHDT, CDR2 YYEEEE. V was trimmed by 9 bases and J by 1 base, leaving 16 bases between them. This CDR3 contains 14 residues. In DNA form, the CDR3 reads TGTGCCACCATGGGTCAGGGCCTCCAAGAGACCCAGTACTTC. As protein: CATMGQGLQETQYF.

The chain has TRBV7-6 and TRBJ2-5; 7 positions match TRBD2. Germline loops: CDR1 SGHVS, CDR2 FNYEAQ. The CDR3 length is 15 residues. J was trimmed by 4 bases and V by 5 bases; bases with no gene match: 10. The DNA for the CDR3 is TGTGCCAGCAGCCCCCCTAGTTGGGGGGGAGAGACCCAGTACTTC. Amino acids: CASSPPSWGGETQYF.

The chain employs TRBV13 and TRBJ1-2, with 7 nucleotides matching TRBD1. Looked up from germline, CDR1 is PRHDT and CDR2 is FYEKMQ (reference sequence). J gave up 4 bases and V 5 bases, and 7 bases lay outside the gene matches. The CDR3 covers 14 residues. The DNA for the CDR3 is TGTGCCAGCAGCCCCCGGACAGGTCCCTATGGCTACACCTTC. Its protein product is CASSPRTGPYGYTF.

V is TRBV5-1 and J is TRBJ1-1, with 12 bases lining up with TRBD1. Germline V gene lookup returns CDR1 SGHRS and CDR2 YFSETQ. There are 17 residues in the CDR3. V lost 6 bases and J lost 4; bases outside the gene matches: 13. The CDR3 protein is CASMESGQGAMGTEAFF. The CDR3 region has the DNA TGCGCCAGCATGGAATCGGGACAGGGGGCCATGGGCACTGAAGCTTTCTTT. The variable domain in full, with the rest retrieved from reference TRBV5-1 and TRBJ1-1, is KAGVTQTPRYLIKTRGQQVTLSCSPISGHRSVSWYQQTPGQGLQFLFEYFSETQRNKGNFPGRFSGRQFSNSRSEMNVSTLELGDSALYLCASMESGQGAMGTEAFFGQGTRLTVV.

This chain links TRBV30 with TRBJ2-7, with 7 bases fitting TRBD1. In germline, CDR1 is GTSNPN, CDR2 SVGIG (reference sequence). The CDR3 consists of 14 residues. Trimming at V came to 3 bases and at J to 3 bases, leaving 8 bases not matched to a gene. The CDR3 loop is CAWSRPDRNYEQYF. DNA of the CDR3: TGTGCCTGGAGCAGACCGGACAGGAACTACGAGCAGTACTTC.

The chain links TRBV19 to TRBJ1-5; 9 bases match TRBD1. Trimming cost V 3 bases and J 4 bases; bases outside gene matches: 4. Germline CDR1 is LNHDA and CDR2 is SQIVND (reference sequence). The CDR3 is 15 amino acids. CDR3 DNA sequence: TGTGCCAGTAGTATTGGGGACAGGGAAAATCAGCCCCAGCATTTT. Translated: CASSIGDRENQPQHF. Based on the CDR3 plus reference TRBV19 and TRBJ1-5, the full variable domain is DGGITQSPKYLFRKEGQNVTLSCEQNLNHDAMYWYRQDPGQGLRLIYYSQIVNDFQKGDIAEGYSVSREKKESFPLTVTSAQKNPTAFYLCASSIGDRENQPQHFGDGTRLSIL.

The chain carries TRBV4-2 and TRBJ1-1; 7 bases are a match to TRBD1. V shed 0 bases and J 1 base; nucleotides not matched to a gene: 5. CDR1 is LGHNA, CDR2 YNFKEQ, per germline. The CDR3 sequence is 16 residues long. CDR3 sequence: CASSQEEGARNTEAFF. Here the CDR3 DNA reads TGTGCCAGCAGCCAAGAGGAGGGGGCAAGGAACACTGAAGCTTTCTTT.

The V and J genes are TRBV28 and TRBJ1-1, with D perhaps TRBD1 (5 bases). The CDR3 totals 15 residues. Germline loops: CDR1 MDHEN, CDR2 SYDVKM. Trimming removed 6 bases at V and 4 bases at J, with 18 bases between. CDR3 nucleotides: TGTGCCAGCAGCCTAGACCAGGGCGGGAGCACTGAAGCTTTCTTT. Its translation: CASSLDQGGSTEAFF.